The 8 T cell receptor beta chains below all came from one sample that was sequenced in a study of patients and donors after allogeneic stem cell transplantation. TCRdb ran MiXCR on the RT-PCR reads and lists one entry per CDR3 protein. This table has more than 850,000 distinct CDR3 sequences, around 17% appearing once. Source material: blood, either unsorted or a sorted T cell fraction (not recorded which). The source of these receptors is a human donor who was either an allogeneic HSCT recipient or a stem cell or donor lymphocyte infusion donor (not recorded which). It is not recorded whose cells these are; they may come from a transplant donor.

Written as DNA, the CDR3 is TGTGCCAGCAGTTTTACAGGGGCCCCGGGCTCCTACAATGAGCAGTTCTTC. Protein sequence: CASSFTGAPGSYNEQFF. The rearrangement joins TRBV27 to TRBJ2-1, with 7 nucleotides matching TRBD1. The CDR3 sequence is 17 residues long. V was pared by 3 bases and J by 0 bases, with 8 bases of the junction left unmatched. Germline V gene sequence: CDR1 MNHEY, CDR2 SMNVEV (reference sequence).

This clonotype showed up just a few times. This chain joins TRBV9 and TRBJ2-4; a weak D match, TRBD2 (5 bases). Trimming removed 2 bases at V and 6 bases at J, with 15 bases between. Germline lookup yields CDR1 SGDLS and CDR2 YYNGEE. The CDR3 spans 15 residues. CDR3 amino acids: CASSVGSSGGNIQYF. CDR3 DNA: TGTGCCAGCAGCGTGGGGTCCTCAGGAGGAAACATTCAGTACTTC.

The CDR3 here is CASSSAQAGGPTGELFF. The CDR3, as DNA: TGTGCCAGCAGTTCTGCTCAAGCGGGGGGACCCACCGGGGAGCTGTTTTTT. The chain employs TRBV12-3 or TRBV12-4 and TRBJ2-2, with TRBD2 matching over 9 bases. With 4 bases clipped from V and 4 bases from J, the junction kept 10 bases outside the gene matches. The CDR3 contains 17 residues.

The table lists this clonotype with a few counts. This chain uses TRBV4-2 with TRBJ2-3, with TRBD1 matching 8 bases. CDR3 length: 16 residues. The ends lost 0 bases at V and 3 bases at J; junction bases unmatched: 5. Germline CDR1 is LGHNA and CDR2 is YNFKEQ. CDR3 sequence: CASSQEGNRGTDTQYF. CDR3 sequence (DNA): TGTGCCAGCAGCCAAGAGGGGAACAGGGGGACAGATACGCAGTATTTT.

This clonotype has only a few counts. This chain connects TRBV12-3 or TRBV12-4 to TRBJ2-3, with a tentative D call TRBD2 (7 bases). The CDR3 is 15 amino acids. The germline V and J ends were trimmed by 5 bases and 4 bases, with 16 bases remaining between them. CDR3 nucleotide sequence: TGTGCCAGCAGTGGGGGGCGGGAGCGTTCAGATACGCAGTATTTT. As protein: CASSGGRERSDTQYF.

DNA for the CDR3: TGTGCCAGCTCACCACCTAGGGGCAGCACCTACGAGCAGTACTTC. Residues: CASSPPRGSTYEQYF. The J gene is TRBJ2-7, the V gene TRBV18; D is perhaps TRBD1 (5 bases). Germline V gives CDR1 KGHSH, CDR2 LQKENI. V dropped 0 bases and J dropped 2 bases, with 11 bases sitting between them. The CDR3 spans 15 residues.

This chain links TRBV7-9 with TRBJ2-3, with D possibly matching TRBD2 (7 bases). The germline gives CDR1 SEHNR, CDR2 FQNEAQ (reference sequence). Trimming took 5 bases from V and 5 from J, leaving 17 bases between them. This CDR3 spans 15 amino acids. The CDR3, as DNA: TGTGCCAGCAGCCTCAATACGGGGGGCTTAGATACGCAGTATTTT. Translating gives CASSLNTGGLDTQYF.

This clonotype was counted a few times. This rearrangement joins TRBV29-1 to TRBJ1-1; possibly TRBD1 for D (6 bases). Trimming cost V 4 bases and J 0 bases, with 12 bases left between them. This CDR3 comprises 14 residues. Germline-derived CDR1 and CDR2 are SQVTM and ANQGSEA. The CDR3 region has the DNA TGCAGCGTTGGGGGGGGGCTTATGAACACTGAAGCTTTCTTT. It yields the protein CSVGGGLMNTEAFF.